Sequencing of this TCR beta chain was carried out in a study of T cell responses to AZD1222 COVID-19 vaccine. V was pared by 4 bases and J by 4 bases, with 14 bases between. There are 15 residues in the CDR3. CDR1 is SGHVS, CDR2 FNYEAQ, per germline. Remarks on this clone: Its matching antigen is unknown.

Method: immunoSEQ multiplex PCR; TCRdb's copy keeps in-frame clones and lacks some. Among 110,000 to 150,000 clones listed, over 85% were seen once. Study results and caveats: White British donors predominated, females outnumbered males, and clonal diversity was possibly underestimated. Mapped onto spike, vaccine-associated CD4 TCRs spanned it and were dominant at 160-218 and 743-854. After two AZD1222 doses, spike-specific TCR breadth and depth rose versus day 0.

The receptor comes from an adult in good health. Material: peripheral blood, obtained on day 0 of AZD1222 vaccination. This chain links TRBV7-6 with TRBJ1-3; D gene unclear. The CDR3, as DNA: TGTGCCAGCAGCTCCCAGATTCGGGGAGGAAACACCATATATTTT. Translated, it gives CASSSQIRGGNTIYF.